This is a list of T cell receptor beta chains from one sample in a study of control samples from healthy donors and cancer patients. Profiling relied on immunoSEQ multiplex PCR, and the TCRdb table lists in-frame clones only, not all of them. The table lists about 180,000 clones, more than 80% of them singletons. Sequences were obtained from blood. The receptors here all came from a man younger than 40 in good health. Each CDR3 is given with its conserved first and last residue. Where a row states a size, it is once, few, many or the class of an expanded clone; other rows omit it.

V,J,size,CDR3
TRBV19,TRBJ1-2,-,CASSAREGYGYTF
TRBV11-2,TRBJ2-2,-,CASSLDWGTGELFF
TRBV6-5,TRBJ1-2,-,CASRGTGRPYGYTF
TRBV5-1,TRBJ2-7,-,CASSPEGGRASERYF
TRBV6-8,TRBJ1-1,-,CASSHAGVTEAFF
TRBV28,TRBJ2-1,once,CASSLLSAEQFF
TRBV4-2,TRBJ2-7,-,CASRKSLAGGTYEQYF
TRBV6-2/TRBV6-3,TRBJ1-6,-,CASSYNGGPNSPLHF
TRBV5-1,TRBJ2-3,-,CASSSRTTSGRTDTQYF
TRBV5-1,TRBJ2-3,-,CASSTGGEDTQYF
TRBV5-6,TRBJ2-7,-,CASSSFSGGSSSYEQYF
TRBV6-5,TRBJ1-1,-,CASSPTGAPKAFF
TRBV7-9,TRBJ2-2,once,CASSSRTVNTGELFF
TRBV9,TRBJ2-7,-,CASSASRGQGYEQYF
TRBV4-1,TRBJ1-3,-,CASSRPGGTIYF
TRBV28,TRBJ1-1,-,CASLGLPRAFF
TRBV19,TRBJ1-5,few,CASSISAGRQPQHF
TRBV19,TRBJ2-1,-,CASSANNREQFF
TRBV11-2,TRBJ1-2,-,CASSLDQQGIDTF
TRBV29-1,TRBJ2-1,-,CSVAASVYNEQFF
TRBV6-6,TRBJ2-3,-,CASSLGGTSVVDTQYF
TRBV7-9,TRBJ2-1,once,CASSYSGRAAYNEQFF
TRBV6-5,TRBJ1-1,few,CASRWGRNTEAFF
TRBV5-8,TRBJ2-5,-,CASSRVGETQYF
TRBV5-4,TRBJ2-7,-,CASSPGQGPYEQYF
TRBV7-6,TRBJ1-6,few,CASSYQNSPLHF
TRBV2,TRBJ2-7,-,CASSVPGASSYEQYF
TRBV30,TRBJ2-6,-,CAWSAPRSGANVLTF
TRBV5-1,TRBJ1-1,-,CASSLFGTGGTEAFF
TRBV27,TRBJ2-7,-,CASSFGQGSEQYF
TRBV28,TRBJ2-7,-,CASSLPVPGEQYF
TRBV12-1,TRBJ2-3,-,CASSFKMGQTDTQYF
TRBV7-9,TRBJ1-2,-,CASSFSDREMDSYGYTF
TRBV6-2/TRBV6-3,TRBJ2-1,few,CASSPPGQDYNEQFF
TRBV6-5,TRBJ1-5,-,CASRQVNNQPQHF
TRBV9,TRBJ1-2,-,CASSGFQGAGGYTF
TRBV7-2,TRBJ1-5,once,CASSLRLGVSNQPQHF
TRBV4-1,TRBJ1-1,-,CASSQVRRGTEAFF
TRBV27,TRBJ1-1,-,CASSFADMNTEAFF
TRBV7-9,TRBJ2-7,-,CASSLVGIADYEQYF
TRBV7-3,TRBJ1-1,-,CASSPTGAEAFF
TRBV3-1/TRBV3-2,TRBJ2-7,-,CASSRGTVSYEQYF
TRBV10-3,TRBJ1-5,-,CAISFDRGIGQPQHF
TRBV14,TRBJ1-3,-,CASSQGTGRGNTIYF
TRBV7-2,TRBJ1-5,-,CASSYKALDQPQHF
TRBV30,TRBJ1-5,-,CAWSGGFNQPQHF
TRBV5-8,TRBJ1-2,-,CASSSDRGRYGYTF
TRBV6-2/TRBV6-3,TRBJ1-1,-,CASTPGQSMNTEAFF
TRBV7-2,TRBJ2-7,-,CASSLTHRASYEQYF
TRBV2,TRBJ2-3,-,CASSSTDSTDTQYF
TRBV6-5,TRBJ1-5,-,CASEGGGGNQPQHF
TRBV6-5,TRBJ2-7,-,CASSSLRDTYEQYF